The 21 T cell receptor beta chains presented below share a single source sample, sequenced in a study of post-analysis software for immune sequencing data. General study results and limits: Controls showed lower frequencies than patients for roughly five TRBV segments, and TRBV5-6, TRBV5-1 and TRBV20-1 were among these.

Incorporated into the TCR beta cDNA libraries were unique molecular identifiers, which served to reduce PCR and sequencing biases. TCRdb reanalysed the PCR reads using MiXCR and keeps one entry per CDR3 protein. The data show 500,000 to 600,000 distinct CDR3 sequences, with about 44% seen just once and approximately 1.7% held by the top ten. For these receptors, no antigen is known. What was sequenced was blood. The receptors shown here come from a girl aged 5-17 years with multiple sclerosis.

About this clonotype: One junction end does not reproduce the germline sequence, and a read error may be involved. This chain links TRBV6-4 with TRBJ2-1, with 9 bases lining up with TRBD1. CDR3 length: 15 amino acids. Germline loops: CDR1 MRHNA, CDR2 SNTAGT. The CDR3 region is CTSSAGGQGLSAQFF. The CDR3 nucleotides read TGTACCAGCAGTGCCGGGGGACAGGGATTATCAGCGCAGTTCTTC.

The CDR3 spells CASSLSPRSNQPQHF. The CDR3, as DNA: TGTGCCAGCAGCTTAAGTCCCCGAAGCAATCAGCCCCAGCATTTT. V usage is TRBV7-2 and J usage is TRBJ1-5, with unresolved D. Germline V gene sequence: CDR1 SGHTA, CDR2 FQGNSA. CDR3 length equals 15 residues. Trimming stripped 2 bases from V and 1 base from J, with 9 bases between. Full variable domain (missing parts from reference TRBV7-2 and TRBJ1-5): GAGVSQSPSNKVTEKGKDVELRCDPISGHTALYWYRQSLGQGLEFLIYFQGNSAPDKSGLPSDRFSAERTGGSVSTLTIQRTQQEDSAVYLCASSLSPRSNQPQHFGDGTRLSIL.

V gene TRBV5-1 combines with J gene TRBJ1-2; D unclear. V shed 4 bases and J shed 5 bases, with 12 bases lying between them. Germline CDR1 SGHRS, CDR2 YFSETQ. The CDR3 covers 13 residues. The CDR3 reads CASSQDPPYGYTF. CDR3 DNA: TGCGCCAGCAGCCAAGATCCCCCGTATGGCTACACCTTC.

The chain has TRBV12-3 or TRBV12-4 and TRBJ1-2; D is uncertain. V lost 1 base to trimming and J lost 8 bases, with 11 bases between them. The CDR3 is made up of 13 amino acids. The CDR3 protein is CASSLVREDGYTF. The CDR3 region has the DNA TGTGCCAGCAGTTTAGTAAGGGAGGACGGCTACACCTTC.

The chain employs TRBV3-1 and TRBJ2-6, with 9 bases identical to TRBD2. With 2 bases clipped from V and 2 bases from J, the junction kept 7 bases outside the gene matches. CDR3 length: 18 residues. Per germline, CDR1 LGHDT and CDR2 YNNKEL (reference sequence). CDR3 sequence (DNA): TGTGCCAGCAGCCAACCTAGCGGGACGCGACCTGGGGCCAACGTCCTGACTTTC. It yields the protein CASSQPSGTRPGANVLTF.

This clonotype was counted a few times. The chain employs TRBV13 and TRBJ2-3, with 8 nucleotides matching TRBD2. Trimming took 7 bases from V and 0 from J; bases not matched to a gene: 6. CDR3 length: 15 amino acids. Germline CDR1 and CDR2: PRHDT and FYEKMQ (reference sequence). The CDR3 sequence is CASTRLASSTDTQYF. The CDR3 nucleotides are TGTGCCAGCACCAGACTAGCGTCTAGCACAGATACGCAGTATTTT.

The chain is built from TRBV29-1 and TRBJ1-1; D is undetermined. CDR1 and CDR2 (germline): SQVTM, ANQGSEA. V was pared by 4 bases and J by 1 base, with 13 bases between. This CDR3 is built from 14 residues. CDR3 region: CSVVNRISNTEAFF. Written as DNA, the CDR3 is TGCAGCGTTGTCAATCGGATCTCGAACACTGAAGCTTTCTTT.

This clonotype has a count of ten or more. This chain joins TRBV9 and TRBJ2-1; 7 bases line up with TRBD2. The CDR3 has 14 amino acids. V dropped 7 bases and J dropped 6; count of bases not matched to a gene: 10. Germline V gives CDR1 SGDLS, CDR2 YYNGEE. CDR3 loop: CASRREANGNEQFF. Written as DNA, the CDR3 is TGTGCCAGCCGACGGGAGGCGAATGGCAATGAGCAGTTCTTC.

CDR3 DNA sequence: TGTGCCAGCACCCTATACAGGGGGCGAGGCTATGGCTACACCTTC. Its translation is CASTLYRGRGYGYTF. V usage is TRBV6-5 and J usage is TRBJ1-2; the match to TRBD1 covers 9 bases. V lost 7 bases, J lost 4 bases, and 10 bases stayed unmatched. Germline assignment: CDR1 MNHEY and CDR2 SVGAGI. The CDR3 has 15 amino acids.

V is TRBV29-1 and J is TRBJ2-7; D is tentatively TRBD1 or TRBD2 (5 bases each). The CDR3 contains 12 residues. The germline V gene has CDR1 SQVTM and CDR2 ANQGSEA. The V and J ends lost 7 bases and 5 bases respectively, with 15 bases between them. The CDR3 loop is CSAGAQTHEQYF. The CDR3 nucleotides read TGCAGCGCCGGGGCCCAGACGCACGAGCAGTACTTC.

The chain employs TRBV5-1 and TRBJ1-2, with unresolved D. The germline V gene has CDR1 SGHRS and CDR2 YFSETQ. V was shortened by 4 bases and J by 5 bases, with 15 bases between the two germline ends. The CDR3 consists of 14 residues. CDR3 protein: CASSGDIGDYGYTF. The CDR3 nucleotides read TGCGCCAGCAGCGGCGATATCGGGGATTATGGCTACACCTTC.

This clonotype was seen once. CDR3 sequence reads: CSASSTGPGTGRQEQYF. The CDR3 DNA reads as TGCAGTGCTAGCTCCACCGGACCCGGGACAGGGCGTCAGGAGCAGTACTTC. The gene calls are TRBV20-1 and TRBJ2-7; TRBD1 aligns across 9 bases. Losses at the gene ends were 3 bases for V and 7 bases for J; bases not matched to a gene: 19. There are 17 residues in the CDR3. CDR1 is DFQATT and CDR2 is SNEGSKA in the germline V gene (reference sequence).

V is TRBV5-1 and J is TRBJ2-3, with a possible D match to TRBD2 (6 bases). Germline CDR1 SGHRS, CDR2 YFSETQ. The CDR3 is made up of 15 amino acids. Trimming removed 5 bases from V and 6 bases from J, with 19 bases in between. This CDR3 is CASRNAGRTYDTQYF. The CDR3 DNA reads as TGCGCCAGCAGGAACGCGGGACGAACATATGATACGCAGTATTTT.

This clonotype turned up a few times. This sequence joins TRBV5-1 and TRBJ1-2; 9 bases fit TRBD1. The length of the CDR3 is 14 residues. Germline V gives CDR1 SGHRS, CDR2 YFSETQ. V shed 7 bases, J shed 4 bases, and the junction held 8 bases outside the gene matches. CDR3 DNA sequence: TGCGCCAGCGCCCGGGACAGGGACCCCTATGGCTACACCTTC. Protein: CASARDRDPYGYTF. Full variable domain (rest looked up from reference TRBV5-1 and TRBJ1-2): KAGVTQTPRYLIKTRGQQVTLSCSPISGHRSVSWYQQTPGQGLQFLFEYFSETQRNKGNFPGRFSGRQFSNSRSEMNVSTLELGDSALYLCASARDRDPYGYTFGSGTRLTVV.

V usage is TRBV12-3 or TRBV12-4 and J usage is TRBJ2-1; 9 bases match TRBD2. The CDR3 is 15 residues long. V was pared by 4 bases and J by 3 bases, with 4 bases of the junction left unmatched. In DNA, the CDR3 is TGTGCCAGCAGTTCCGGGACTAGCTTCTACAATGAGCAGTTCTTC. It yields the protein CASSSGTSFYNEQFF.

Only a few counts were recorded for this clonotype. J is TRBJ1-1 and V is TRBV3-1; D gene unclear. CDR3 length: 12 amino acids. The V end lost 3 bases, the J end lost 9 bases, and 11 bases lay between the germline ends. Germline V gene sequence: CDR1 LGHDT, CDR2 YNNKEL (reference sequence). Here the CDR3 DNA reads TGTGCCAGCAGCCACGGCCCCGGCAAAGCTTTCTTT. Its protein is CASSHGPGKAFF. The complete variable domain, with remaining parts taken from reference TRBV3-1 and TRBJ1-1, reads DTAVSQTPKYLVTQMGNDKSIKCEQNLGHDTMYWYKQDSKKFLKIMFSYNNKELIINETVPNRFSPKSPDKAHLNLHINSLELGDSAVYFCASSHGPGKAFFGQGTRLTVV.

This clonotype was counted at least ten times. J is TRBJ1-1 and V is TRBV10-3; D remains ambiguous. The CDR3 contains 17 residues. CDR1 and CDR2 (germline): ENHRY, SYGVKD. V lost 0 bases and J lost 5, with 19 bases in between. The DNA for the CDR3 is TGTGCCATCAGTGAGTCAGGAGGCTATCGACTGGATACTGAAGCTTTCTTT. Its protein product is CAISESGGYRLDTEAFF.

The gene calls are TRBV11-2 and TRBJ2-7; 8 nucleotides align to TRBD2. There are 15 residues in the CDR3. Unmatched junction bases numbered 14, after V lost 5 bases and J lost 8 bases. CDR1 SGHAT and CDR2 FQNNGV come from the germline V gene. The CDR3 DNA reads TGTGCCAGCAGCCTAGGAAGCGGGAGAGGAGCCAAGCAGTACTTC. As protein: CASSLGSGRGAKQYF.

CDR3 region: CASSSHGTNDIQYF. CDR3 DNA: TGTGCCAGCAGTTCACACGGGACTAATGACATTCAGTACTTC. This chain links TRBV12-3 or TRBV12-4 with TRBJ2-7, with 7 bases fitting TRBD2. The end of the DNA fits TRBJ2-4 better, so the J call may be wrong. There are 14 residues in the CDR3.

The CDR3 bases are TGTGCCAGCAGTTGGCTAGCGGGAGAGAGCTCCTACAATGAGCAGTTCTTC. It yields the protein CASSWLAGESSYNEQFF. The J gene is TRBJ2-1, the V gene TRBV27, with 10 bases aligning to TRBD2. V lost 4 bases and J lost 0; bases outside the gene matches: 6. CDR3 length: 17 amino acids. CDR1 and CDR2 (germline): MNHEY, SMNVEV (reference sequence).

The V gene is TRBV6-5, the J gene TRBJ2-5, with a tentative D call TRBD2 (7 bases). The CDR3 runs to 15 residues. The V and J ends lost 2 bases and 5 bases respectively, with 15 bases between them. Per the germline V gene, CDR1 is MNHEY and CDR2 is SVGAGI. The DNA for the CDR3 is TGTGCCAGCAGTTACGAGGGGGGAGGGGGGGAGACCCAGTACTTC. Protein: CASSYEGGGGETQYF.